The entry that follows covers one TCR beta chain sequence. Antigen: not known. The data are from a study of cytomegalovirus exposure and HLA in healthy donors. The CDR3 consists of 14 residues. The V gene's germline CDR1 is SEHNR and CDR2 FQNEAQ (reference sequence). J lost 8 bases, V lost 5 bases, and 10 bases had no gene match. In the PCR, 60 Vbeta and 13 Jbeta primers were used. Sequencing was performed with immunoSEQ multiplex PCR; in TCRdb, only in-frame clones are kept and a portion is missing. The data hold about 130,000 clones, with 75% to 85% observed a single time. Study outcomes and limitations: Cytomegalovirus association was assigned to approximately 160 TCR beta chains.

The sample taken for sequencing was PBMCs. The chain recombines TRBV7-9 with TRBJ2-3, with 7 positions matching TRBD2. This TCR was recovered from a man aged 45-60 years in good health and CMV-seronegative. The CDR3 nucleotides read TGTGCCAGCAGCACGAACGGAGCGGGGAGTACGCAGTATTTT. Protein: CASSTNGAGSTQYF.